A single TCR beta chain is shown here with its context. This entry is derived from a study of T cell changes during pregnancy in multiple sclerosis. TCRdb's copy holds only in-frame clones and misses some; the assay was immunoSEQ multiplex PCR. Here the sample spans around 97,000 clones, 92% being singletons. Germline loops: CDR1 MNHEY, CDR2 SVGAGI. The CDR3 has 14 amino acids. V gave up 5 bases and J gave up 7 bases; unmatched junction bases: 6. This clonotype was obtained from a female donor with multiple sclerosis, enrolled in a pregnancy study. This sample comprised peripheral blood, obtained after pregnancy. The chain employs TRBV6-5 and TRBJ1-5, with 9 positions matching TRBD1. CDR3 nucleotide sequence: TGTGCCAGCAGTCGGACAGGGGAAAGGCAGCCCCAGCATTTT. Translating it yields CASSRTGERQPQHF.